This is a list of T cell receptor beta chains from one sample in a study of T cells after yellow fever vaccination. Via MiXCR, TCRdb re-called the 5' RACE reads, giving one row per CDR3 protein. This sample has under 400,000 distinct CDR3 sequences, with under 14% found just once. Sequencing used PBMCs, obtained on the day of the first yellow fever vaccination. The receptors derive from a young man who received the YFV17D yellow fever vaccine. The CDR3 runs from the conserved cysteine through the conserved F or W. The order of the fields is J gene, clone size, D gene, V gene, CDR3 protein, CDR3 DNA. A D gene is named only where the DNA matches it firmly. The size field is filled for only some rows; it gives once, few, many or a size class.

j_call: TRBJ2-5
clone_size: few
d_call: NA
v_call: TRBV7-2
cdr3_aa: CASSLNRLETQYF
cdr3_nt: TGTGCCAGCAGCTTAAACAGACTCGAGACCCAGTACTTC

j_call: TRBJ2-1
clone_size: NA
d_call: TRBD2
v_call: TRBV7-9
cdr3_aa: CASSRTSGGAGEQFF
cdr3_nt: TGTGCCAGCAGCCGGACTAGCGGGGGGGCTGGTGAGCAGTTCTTC

j_call: TRBJ2-1
clone_size: NA
d_call: NA
v_call: TRBV20-1
cdr3_aa: CSARDRLGGAEQFF
cdr3_nt: TGCAGTGCTAGAGATCGTCTGGGCGGGGCTGAGCAGTTCTTC

j_call: TRBJ2-3
clone_size: NA
d_call: TRBD2
v_call: TRBV10-3
cdr3_aa: CAIRGLARTDTQYF
cdr3_nt: TGTGCCATCAGGGGACTAGCTCGCACAGATACGCAGTATTTT

j_call: TRBJ1-2
clone_size: few
d_call: NA
v_call: TRBV2
cdr3_aa: CASNTPREDYGYTF
cdr3_nt: TGTGCCAGCAACACTCCTCGGGAGGACTATGGCTACACCTTC

j_call: TRBJ1-5
clone_size: NA
d_call: TRBD1
v_call: TRBV18
cdr3_aa: CASSPGTGNNQPQHF
cdr3_nt: TGTGCCAGCTCACCAGGGACAGGGAACAATCAGCCCCAGCATTTT

j_call: TRBJ2-1
clone_size: NA
d_call: TRBD2
v_call: TRBV20-1
cdr3_aa: CSATGGGPYNEQFF
cdr3_nt: TGCAGTGCTACCGGGGGGGGACCCTACAATGAGCAGTTCTTC

j_call: TRBJ1-6
clone_size: NA
d_call: NA
v_call: TRBV7-2
cdr3_aa: CASSVMNSPLHF
cdr3_nt: TGTGCCAGCAGCGTGATGAATTCACCCCTCCACTTT

j_call: TRBJ2-3
clone_size: NA
d_call: TRBD2
v_call: TRBV5-1
cdr3_aa: CASSFSAGTRGPTTQYF
cdr3_nt: TGCGCCAGCAGCTTTTCGGCCGGGACTAGAGGTCCCACTACGCAGTATTTT

j_call: TRBJ2-5
clone_size: few
d_call: TRBD2
v_call: TRBV2
cdr3_aa: CASSRRGTSGETQYF
cdr3_nt: TGTGCCAGCTCCCGCCGGGGCACTAGCGGAGAGACCCAGTACTTC

j_call: TRBJ1-1
clone_size: few
d_call: NA
v_call: TRBV5-1
cdr3_aa: CASSPGRFGTEAFF
cdr3_nt: TGCGCCAGCAGTCCTGGGAGATTTGGCACTGAAGCTTTCTTT

j_call: TRBJ2-1
clone_size: NA
d_call: NA
v_call: TRBV20-1
cdr3_aa: CSASGTAYYNEQFF
cdr3_nt: TGCAGTGCTAGTGGGACTGCATACTACAATGAGCAGTTCTTC

j_call: TRBJ1-2
clone_size: NA
d_call: NA
v_call: TRBV9
cdr3_aa: CASSATEGAGYTF
cdr3_nt: TGTGCCAGCAGCGCTACGGAAGGGGCCGGCTACACCTTC

j_call: TRBJ1-3
clone_size: NA
d_call: NA
v_call: TRBV5-1
cdr3_aa: CASSLAGGLAGNTIYF
cdr3_nt: TGCGCCAGCAGCTTGGCCGGAGGTCTTGCTGGAAACACCATATATTTT

j_call: TRBJ2-1
clone_size: NA
d_call: NA
v_call: TRBV7-9
cdr3_aa: CASSLVAGLGTYNEQFF
cdr3_nt: TGTGCCAGCAGCTTAGTGGCGGGACTCGGGACCTACAATGAGCAGTTCTTC

j_call: TRBJ2-2
clone_size: few
d_call: TRBD1
v_call: TRBV11-1
cdr3_aa: CASSSLPGQGKPANTGELFF
cdr3_nt: TGTGCCAGCAGCTCCCTCCCGGGACAGGGCAAACCCGCGAACACCGGGGAGCTGTTTTTT

j_call: TRBJ1-6
clone_size: few
d_call: NA
v_call: TRBV2
cdr3_aa: CASSEEAPLHF
cdr3_nt: TGTGCCAGCAGTGAAGAGGCACCCCTCCACTTT

j_call: TRBJ2-4
clone_size: few
d_call: TRBD2
v_call: TRBV11-1
cdr3_aa: CASSLAGRASGGLAKNIQYF
cdr3_nt: TGTGCCAGCAGCTTAGCAGGTCGGGCTAGCGGGGGGCTAGCCAAAAACATTCAGTACTTC

j_call: TRBJ2-7
clone_size: NA
d_call: TRBD2
v_call: TRBV6-1
cdr3_aa: CASSVPALAGYEQYF
cdr3_nt: TGTGCCAGCTCCGTTCCAGCTCTAGCGGGGTACGAGCAGTACTTC

j_call: TRBJ1-2
clone_size: NA
d_call: NA
v_call: TRBV5-5
cdr3_aa: CASTDRFEGYTF
cdr3_nt: TGTGCCAGCACCGACAGGTTTGAAGGCTACACCTTC